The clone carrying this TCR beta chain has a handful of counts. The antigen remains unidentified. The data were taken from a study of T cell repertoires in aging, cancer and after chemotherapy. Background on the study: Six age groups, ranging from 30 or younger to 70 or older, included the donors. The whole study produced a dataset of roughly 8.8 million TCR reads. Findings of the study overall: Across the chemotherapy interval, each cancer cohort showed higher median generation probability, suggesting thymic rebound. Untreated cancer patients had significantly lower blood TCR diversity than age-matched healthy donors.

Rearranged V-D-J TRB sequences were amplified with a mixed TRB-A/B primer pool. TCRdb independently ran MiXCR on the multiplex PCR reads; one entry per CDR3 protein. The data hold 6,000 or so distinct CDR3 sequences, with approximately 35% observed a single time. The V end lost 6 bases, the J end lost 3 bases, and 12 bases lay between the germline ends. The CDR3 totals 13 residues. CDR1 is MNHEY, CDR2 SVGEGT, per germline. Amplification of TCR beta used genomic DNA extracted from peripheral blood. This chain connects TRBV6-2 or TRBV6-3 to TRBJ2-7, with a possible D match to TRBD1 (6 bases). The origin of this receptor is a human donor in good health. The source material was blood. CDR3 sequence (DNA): TGTGCCAGCAGCGGACAGAACGGCTACGAGCAGTACTTC. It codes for CASSGQNGYEQYF.